Each of the 10 T cell receptor beta chains below was sequenced from the same sample in a study of blood T cell repertoires in COVID-19 (dated by TCRdb to between 2020 and 2021). Receptors were amplified or captured by the immunoSEQ multiplex PCR assay. This immuneACCESS table, as held by TCRdb, lists in-frame sequences with V and J called but not all clones. Of the missing ones, under half trace to an unresolved V gene in checked studies; the others have no known cause. The sample table holds 150,000 to 200,000 clones, of which 80% were seen once. The ten biggest clones cover around 6.9% of the sample. The sample taken for sequencing was peripheral blood. The receptors come from a man aged 55-75 years with acute or convalescent COVID-19.

In its sample, this clone was seen a few times. The chain combines TRBV5-5 with TRBJ2-3; D might be TRBD2 (5 bases). Trimming left V 3 bases short and J 0 bases short, with 11 bases between. CDR1 is SGHKS and CDR2 is YYEKEE in the germline V gene (reference sequence). The CDR3 consists of 15 residues. The DNA of the CDR3 is TGTGCCAGCAGCTATAGGACTGGAAGCACAGATACGCAGTATTTT. Amino acids: CASSYRTGSTDTQYF.

This chain uses TRBV5-1 with TRBJ2-5; unclear D gene. The CDR3 extends over 12 amino acids. With 0 bases removed from V and 5 bases from J, the gap between germline ends came to 5 bases. Germline V gives CDR1 SGHRS, CDR2 YFSETQ. This CDR3 is CASSLAMETQYF. The DNA for the CDR3 is TGCGCCAGCAGCTTGGCAATGGAGACCCAGTACTTC.

The chain has TRBV5-1 and TRBJ1-2; maybe TRBD1 (5 bases). The CDR3 contains 15 residues. Trimming took off 0 bases at V and 1 base at J, with 10 bases between the two ends. CDR1 is SGHRS and CDR2 is YFSETQ in the germline V gene. The CDR3, as DNA: TGCGCCAGCAGCTTGGGCGGGACGGATAACTATGGCTACACCTTC. Protein: CASSLGGTDNYGYTF.

This sequence joins TRBV2 and TRBJ2-3; 14 bases map to TRBD2. Germline values: CDR1 SNHLY, CDR2 FYNNEI. The ends lost 7 bases at V and 6 bases at J; junction bases unmatched: 15. This CDR3 is built from 18 residues. The DNA for the CDR3 is TGTGCCAGCAATATCTTACCGGGACTAGCGGGAGCGATGGATACGCAGTATTTT. It translates to CASNILPGLAGAMDTQYF.

The chain carries TRBV7-9 and TRBJ2-5; the match to TRBD1 covers 7 bases. In germline, CDR1 is SEHNR, CDR2 FQNEAQ (reference sequence). Trimming at V came to 2 bases and at J to 1 base, leaving 13 bases not matched to a gene. CDR3 length: 18 residues. The CDR3 bases are TGTGCCAGCAGCTTAAACCGGGACAGTCGACGATTCCAAGAGACCCAGTACTTC. The encoded protein is CASSLNRDSRRFQETQYF.

This clone occurred a few times. The chain couples TRBV18 to TRBJ1-4, with 9 positions matching TRBD1. The CDR3 has 16 amino acids. The trim removed 9 bases at V and 0 bases at J, leaving 8 bases unmatched. The V gene's germline CDR1 is KGHSH and CDR2 LQKENI. CDR3 region: CASSPGQGATNEKLFF. The CDR3 nucleotides read TGTGCCAGTTCCCCGGGACAGGGAGCAACTAATGAAAAACTGTTTTTT.

The J gene is TRBJ2-3, the V gene TRBV19, with 7 bases that match TRBD2. Germline lookup yields CDR1 LNHDA and CDR2 SQIVND (reference sequence). CDR3 length equals 17 residues. V lost 4 bases and J lost 2; bases outside the gene matches: 12. The CDR3 loop reads CASSKPLADQATDTQYF. The CDR3 DNA follows: TGTGCCAGTAGTAAGCCCCTAGCGGACCAAGCCACAGATACGCAGTATTTT.

The V call is TRBV2, the J call TRBJ2-3, with 7 positions matching TRBD2. Germline-derived CDR1 and CDR2 are SNHLY and FYNNEI. The CDR3 has 14 amino acids. V lost 6 bases to trimming and J lost 5 bases; unmatched junction nucleotides: 8. CDR3 in amino acids: CASRWTSDQDTQYF. CDR3 nucleotides: TGTGCCAGCAGGTGGACTAGTGATCAAGATACGCAGTATTTT.

The gene calls are TRBV7-3 and TRBJ2-1; 8 nucleotides align to TRBD2. There are 17 residues in the CDR3. From germline, CDR1 is SGHTA and CDR2 FQGTGA. Trimming at V came to 5 bases and at J to 4 bases, leaving 13 bases not matched to a gene. CDR3 in amino acids: CASSPRTSQGSYNEQFF. As DNA, the CDR3 is TGTGCCAGCAGCCCCAGGACTAGCCAGGGGTCATACAATGAGCAGTTCTTC. Full variable domain (outside the CDR3, taken from reference TRBV7-3 and TRBJ2-1): GAGVSQTPSNKVTEKGKYVELRCDPISGHTALYWYRQSLGQGPEFLIYFQGTGAADDSGLPNDRFFAVRPEGSVSTLKIQRTERGDSAVYLCASSPRTSQGSYNEQFFGPGTRLTVL.

The V call is TRBV6-5, the J call TRBJ1-6; 7 positions match TRBD1. Germline V gene data show CDR1 as MNHEY and CDR2 as SVGAGI. Trimming at V came to 5 bases and at J to 9 bases, leaving 7 bases not matched to a gene. CDR3 length equals 14 residues. This CDR3 reads CASSQYRGGSPLHF. DNA of the CDR3: TGTGCCAGCAGTCAGTACAGGGGAGGTTCACCCCTCCACTTT.